A single sample is the source of the 24 T cell receptor beta chains below, sequenced in a study of T cells after yellow fever vaccination. TCRdb analysed the 5' RACE reads with MiXCR anew, one entry per CDR3 protein. The top ten hold roughly 24% of the sample, which has 300,000 to 400,000 distinct CDR3 sequences, under 5% seen once. This material consisted of PBMCs, taken 5 days after the yellow fever booster vaccination. The source of these receptors is a man aged 18-30 years who received the YFV17D yellow fever vaccine.

This clonotype was picked up a small number of times. V and J are TRBV6-5 and TRBJ2-2; 8 bases match TRBD1. The CDR3 runs 15 residues. Germline values: CDR1 MNHEY, CDR2 SVGAGI. The V and J ends lost 7 bases and 6 bases, in that order; junction bases with no gene match: 10. CDR3 sequence reads: CASTLKPGGPGELFF. In DNA form, the CDR3 reads TGTGCCAGCACCTTAAAGCCAGGGGGCCCCGGGGAGCTGTTTTTT.

This clonotype was counted at least ten times. The genes are TRBV4-2 and TRBJ2-3; D is unclear. Trimming took off 4 bases at V and 1 base at J, with 9 bases between the two ends. This CDR3 has 14 residues. CDR1 LGHNA and CDR2 YNFKEQ come from the germline V gene. This chain's CDR3 is CASSRFPGTDTQYF. The CDR3 bases are TGTGCCAGCAGCCGCTTCCCAGGCACAGATACGCAGTATTTT.

Many counts were recorded for this clonotype. V usage is TRBV29-1 and J usage is TRBJ1-1; D ambiguous. The CDR3 loop spans 13 amino acids. Germline V lookup: CDR1 SQVTM, CDR2 ANQGSEA. V dropped 8 bases and J dropped 3 bases, with 16 bases sitting between them. The CDR3 DNA reads TGCAGCTTTAATAGGAATATGGACACTGAAGCTTTCTTT. Translation: CSFNRNMDTEAFF.

The table lists this clonotype with many counts. The rearrangement uses TRBV24-1 and TRBJ1-2, with TRBD1 as a possible D gene (6 bases). The germline V gene has CDR1 KGHDR and CDR2 SFDVKD. V dropped 7 bases and J dropped 2 bases, with 22 bases sitting between them. The CDR3 is 17 residues long. In nucleotides, the CDR3 is TGTGCCACCAGCGACTCACCCCGGTTAGGGGGAAACTATGGCTACACCTTC. It codes for CATSDSPRLGGNYGYTF.

In this sample, this clonotype turned up a few times. This chain joins TRBV28 and TRBJ1-2, with 7 bases fitting TRBD1. In germline, CDR1 is MDHEN, CDR2 SYDVKM. CDR3 size: 16 residues. Trimming removed 8 bases from V and 0 bases from J; junction bases left unmatched: 12. CDR3 region: CASDRGQTLANYGYTF. The CDR3 nucleotides read TGTGCCAGCGACCGGGGACAGACCTTAGCTAACTATGGCTACACCTTC.

Ten or more counts support this clonotype. The rearrangement uses TRBV5-1 and TRBJ2-7; D is uncertain. Per germline, CDR1 SGHRS and CDR2 YFSETQ. The CDR3 runs 14 residues. Trimming took 0 bases from V and 0 from J, leaving 7 bases between them. The CDR3 DNA reads as TGCGCCAGCAGCTTGGATCCGAGCTCCTACGAGCAGTACGTC. Translating gives CASSLDPSSYEQYV.

The chain is built from TRBV5-6 and TRBJ2-1; TRBD2 aligns across 10 bases. CDR1 SGHDT and CDR2 YYEEEE come from the germline V gene. The trim removed 5 bases at V and 4 bases at J, leaving 9 bases unmatched. The CDR3 loop spans 16 amino acids. In nucleotides, the CDR3 is TGTGCCAGCAGTAACGACGGGACTAGCGTTTACAATGAGCAGTTCTTC. This codes for CASSNDGTSVYNEQFF.

The chain employs TRBV5-5 and TRBJ1-6; 8 bases agree with TRBD1. Looked up from germline, CDR1 is SGHKS and CDR2 is YYEKEE (reference sequence). After removal of 7 bases from V and 5 bases from J, the junction contained 2 bases not matched to a gene. CDR3 length: 13 amino acids. The DNA of the CDR3 is TGTGCCAGCGGACAGGGAAATAATTCACCCCTCCACTTT. It specifies CASGQGNNSPLHF.

This clonotype was picked up a small number of times. This chain joins TRBV28 and TRBJ1-3, with 8 bases aligning to TRBD1. CDR3 length: 14 amino acids. Germline CDR1 MDHEN, CDR2 SYDVKM. Losses at the gene ends were 4 bases for V and 7 bases for J; bases not matched to a gene: 6. This CDR3 reads CASSSIGQGNTIYF. CDR3 nucleotide sequence: TGTGCCAGCAGTTCGATCGGACAGGGCAACACCATATATTTT.

The chain uses TRBV6-5 and TRBJ2-3; the D is unclear. Per germline, CDR1 MNHEY and CDR2 SVGAGI. The CDR3 sequence is 17 residues long. Trimming removed 0 bases from V and 1 base from J, with 14 bases in between. The DNA of the CDR3 is TGTGCCAGCAGTTACTCGATTCACGGGCCGGGCACAGATACGCAGTATTTT. Its translation: CASSYSIHGPGTDTQYF.

This clonotype was observed many times. V and J are TRBV4-3 and TRBJ1-1; D unresolved. The CDR3 covers 13 residues. Germline V CDR1 and CDR2: LGHNA, YSLEER. V lost 2 bases and J lost 7, with 11 bases in between. Here the CDR3 DNA reads TGCGCCAGCAGCCAAAAGGCCCTCAGTGAAGCTTTCTTT. This codes for CASSQKALSEAFF.

This clonotype was detected ten times or more. The chain joins TRBV12-3 or TRBV12-4 to TRBJ2-7, with D perhaps TRBD1 (6 bases). The CDR3 is 13 residues long. V was cut by 3 bases and J by 6 bases, with 12 bases left in between. The CDR3 nucleotides are TGTGCCAGCAGTTTTAACAGGGAAAGCGAGCAGTACTTC. Amino acid sequence: CASSFNRESEQYF.

This clonotype has more than one count but fewer than ten. This chain joins TRBV2 and TRBJ2-2; maybe TRBD1 (6 bases). Germline CDR1 SNHLY, CDR2 FYNNEI. The CDR3 totals 14 residues. V was clipped by 8 bases and J by 3 bases, with 13 bases between them. The CDR3 nucleotides read TGTGCCAGCCGCGTGGCAGGGGACACCGGGGAGCTGTTTTTT. Protein sequence: CASRVAGDTGELFF.

A few counts support this clonotype. V usage is TRBV28 and J usage is TRBJ2-7, with no clear D. Trimming took 4 bases from V and 3 from J, leaving 7 bases between them. This CDR3 is built from 12 residues. Per germline, CDR1 MDHEN and CDR2 SYDVKM. CDR3 nucleotide sequence: TGTGCCAGCAGTTGGGCACTCTACGAGCAGTACGTC. It encodes CASSWALYEQYV.

This clonotype was found a few times. V usage is TRBV29-1 and J usage is TRBJ2-3, with D tentatively TRBD1 or TRBD2 (6 bases each). V was cut by 4 bases and J by 4 bases, with 24 bases left in between. This CDR3 region has 17 residues. From germline, CDR1 is SQVTM and CDR2 ANQGSEA. The CDR3 loop is CSVAGVGGAWVADTQYF. In DNA, the CDR3 is TGCAGCGTTGCGGGGGTGGGGGGCGCATGGGTCGCAGATACGCAGTATTTT.

V usage is TRBV20-1 and J usage is TRBJ1-5; no definite D call. Germline V lookup: CDR1 DFQATT, CDR2 SNEGSKA (reference sequence). CDR3 length: 12 amino acids. V gave up 6 bases and J gave up 8 bases, with 14 bases separating them. CDR3: CSAGWSLEPQHF. The CDR3, as DNA: TGCAGTGCCGGCTGGAGCTTGGAGCCCCAGCATTTT.

There are many counts of this clonotype. This chain connects TRBV7-2 to TRBJ2-2; tentative D call: TRBD2 (6 bases). The germline CDR1 and CDR2 sequences are SGHTA and FQGNSA. CDR3 length equals 14 residues. V lost 1 base to trimming and J lost 5 bases, with 8 bases between them. The CDR3 loop reads CASSLGRGTGELFF. CDR3 in DNA: TGTGCCAGCAGCTTAGGGCGGGGAACCGGGGAGCTGTTTTTT.

This clonotype was detected ten times or more. The V and J genes are TRBV9 and TRBJ2-4; D is unclear. The CDR3 has 15 residues. From germline, CDR1 is SGDLS and CDR2 YYNGEE. Trimming shortened V by 0 bases and J by 8 bases, and 15 bases separated the two germline ends. Here the CDR3 DNA reads TGTGCCAGCAGCGTAGGCCGTTCAAAGGACGACATTCAGTACTTC. It yields the protein CASSVGRSKDDIQYF.

V is TRBV18 and J is TRBJ2-3; D is unresolved. Trimming took 1 base from V and 2 from J, leaving 13 bases between them. The CDR3 runs 16 residues. Germline V CDR1 and CDR2: KGHSH, LQKENI. Here the CDR3 DNA reads TGTGCCAGCTCACCACTCCAGCTCACTACCACAGATACGCAGTATTTT. Translated: CASSPLQLTTTDTQYF.

The sample holds a few counts of this clonotype. V is TRBV5-4 and J is TRBJ2-7; 9 bases map to TRBD1. J lost 3 bases, V lost 6 bases, and 16 bases had no gene match. The CDR3 sequence is 17 residues long. CDR1 is SGHNT and CDR2 is YYREEE in the germline V gene (reference sequence). The CDR3 spells CASILFPRDRGIYEQYV. The CDR3 DNA is TGTGCCAGCATCCTGTTTCCCCGAGACAGGGGGATCTACGAGCAGTACGTC.

This clonotype was detected a few times. This chain connects TRBV5-6 to TRBJ1-1; D call uncertain. Germline loops: CDR1 SGHDT, CDR2 YYEEEE. Trimming removed 4 bases at V and 4 bases at J, with 11 bases between. This CDR3 spans 13 amino acids. The CDR3 loop reads CASSRRSGTEAFF. Here the CDR3 DNA reads TGTGCCAGCAGCAGGAGGAGTGGCACTGAAGCTTTCTTT.

In its sample, this clonotype was seen many times. This chain's CDR3 is CASSAEAGLAKNIQYF. The CDR3 region has the DNA TGTGCCAGCAGTGCTGAAGCGGGGTTAGCCAAAAACATTCAGTACTTC. V is TRBV6-4 and J is TRBJ2-4; 7 nucleotides align to TRBD2. This CDR3 is 16 amino acids long. V shed 4 bases and J 0 bases; nucleotides not matched to a gene: 6. Per germline, CDR1 MRHNA and CDR2 SNTAGT.

V gene TRBV7-2 combines with J gene TRBJ2-1; TRBD1 or TRBD2 may be the D gene (6 bases each). CDR3 length: 14 amino acids. Germline V CDR1 and CDR2: SGHTA, FQGNSA. V was pared by 6 bases and J by 7 bases, with 16 bases between. The CDR3 DNA follows: TGTGCCAGCAGTCCGGGACGGGGGCGGAATGAGCAGTTCTTC. Translating gives CASSPGRGRNEQFF.

Only a few counts were recorded for this clonotype. The rearrangement uses TRBV4-1 and TRBJ1-5, with D uncertain. Germline loops: CDR1 MGHRA, CDR2 YSYEKL. This CDR3 has 13 amino acids. Trimming left V 1 base short and J 11 bases short, with 12 bases between. CDR3 in amino acids: CASSQGWESAQHF. The CDR3 DNA follows: TGCGCCAGCAGCCAAGGGTGGGAATCAGCCCAGCATTTT.